One T cell receptor (beta chain) is described in this entry. This CDR3 has 15 residues. The germline CDR1 and CDR2 sequences are MNHNY and SVGAGI (reference sequence). Unmatched junction bases numbered 11, after V lost 6 bases and J lost 7 bases. The data were taken from a study of shared clonotypes between healthy human individuals. TCRdb keeps only in-frame clones here, not all; method: immunoSEQ multiplex PCR. The table includes about 1,500,000 clones, approximately 96% detected once. V usage is TRBV6-6 and J usage is TRBJ2-7, with 11 bases lining up with TRBD2. The TCR sequence derives from a man aged 30-40 years in good health. The sequencing sample was made of naive CD4+ T cells sorted from blood. The sample's subset: CD45RA+ positively selected. The CDR3: CASRSEGLAGFEQYF. CDR3 bases: TGTGCCAGCAGATCCGAAGGACTAGCGGGTTTTGAGCAGTACTTC.